This TCR beta chain was retrieved from a study of beta chain features in type 1 diabetes. Deletions cut 2 bases from V and 3 bases from J, with 20 bases between. Germline values: CDR1 SGHNT, CDR2 YYREEE (reference sequence). The CDR3 has 17 residues. The entirety of the isolated RNA underwent reverse transcription, so expressed TCRB transcripts were sequenced. The table came from immunoSEQ multiplex PCR; TCRdb's copy has only in-frame clones and leaves some out. The sample lists 150,000 to 200,000 clones; 63% were seen once. Worth noting for this clone: What it binds is unknown.

Study-level findings and limits: When Type 1 diabetes patients were examined, their TCRB CDR3s proved moderately but significantly shorter in all four CD4+ subsets.

Cells sorted by CD45RO/CCR7/CD25/CD127/CD95/CD27 comprised CD4+ naive, central memory, regulatory and stem cell-like memory cells. This chain connects TRBV5-4 to TRBJ1-1; D is ambiguous. This TCR derives from a man aged 25 to 40 with type 1 diabetes. The sample taken for sequencing was naive CD4+ T cells from blood. The CDR3 loop reads CASSFALPTLRHTEAFF. As DNA, the CDR3 is TGTGCCAGCAGCTTCGCCCTGCCAACCCTCCGGCACACTGAAGCTTTCTTT.